The clone carrying this T cell receptor (beta chain) was seen at least ten times. What it binds is unknown. This sample is drawn from a study of neurological immune-mediated disorders. TCRdb re-analysed the 5' RACE reads in MiXCR, keeping a single row per CDR3 protein. The sample contains more than 15,000 distinct CDR3 sequences, roughly 15% of which appear only once. Germline V gene lookup returns CDR1 SGHTA and CDR2 FQGTGA. Trimming removed 5 bases at V and 0 bases at J, with 9 bases between. The CDR3 has 14 residues. Study results and caveats: Private repertoires in all groups were suggested, as expanded clones shared no CDR3 amino acid sequences across subjects. It was HTLV-1-associated myelopathy that showed the most TCR clonal expansion, while multiple sclerosis showed the least, falling below healthy controls.

This receptor was obtained from a man in his 60s with HTLV-1-associated myelopathy (HAM/TSP). The chain links TRBV7-3 to TRBJ2-3, with D maybe TRBD2 (6 bases). Sequencing was performed on PBMCs. The CDR3 DNA reads as TGTGCCAGCAGCAGAGGGACTAGCACAGATACGCAGTATTTT. It codes for CASSRGTSTDTQYF. Drawing the rest from reference TRBV7-3 and TRBJ2-3, the complete variable domain is GAGVSQTPSNKVTEKGKYVELRCDPISGHTALYWYRQSLGQGPEFLIYFQGTGAADDSGLPNDRFFAVRPEGSVSTLKIQRTERGDSAVYLCASSRGTSTDTQYFGPGTRLTVL.